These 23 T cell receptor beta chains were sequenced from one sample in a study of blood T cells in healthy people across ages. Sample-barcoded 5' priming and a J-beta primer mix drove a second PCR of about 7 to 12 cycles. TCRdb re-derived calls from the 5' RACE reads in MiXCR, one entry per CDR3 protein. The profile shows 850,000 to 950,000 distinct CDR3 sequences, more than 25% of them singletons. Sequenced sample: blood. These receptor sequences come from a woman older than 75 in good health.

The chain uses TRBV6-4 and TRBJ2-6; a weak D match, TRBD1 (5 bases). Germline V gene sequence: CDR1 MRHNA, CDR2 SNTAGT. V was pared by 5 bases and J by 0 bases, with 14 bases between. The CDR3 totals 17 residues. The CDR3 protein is CASSRQSPSSGANVLTF. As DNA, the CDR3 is TGTGCCAGCAGTCGACAGTCACCCAGCTCTGGGGCCAACGTCCTGACTTTC.

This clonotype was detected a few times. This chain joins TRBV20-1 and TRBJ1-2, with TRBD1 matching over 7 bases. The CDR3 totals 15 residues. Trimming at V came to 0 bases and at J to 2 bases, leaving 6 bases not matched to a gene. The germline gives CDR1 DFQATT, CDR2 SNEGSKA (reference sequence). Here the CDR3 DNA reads TGCAGTGCTAGAGATGCCGACAGGGTAAACTATGGCTACACCTTC. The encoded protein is CSARDADRVNYGYTF.

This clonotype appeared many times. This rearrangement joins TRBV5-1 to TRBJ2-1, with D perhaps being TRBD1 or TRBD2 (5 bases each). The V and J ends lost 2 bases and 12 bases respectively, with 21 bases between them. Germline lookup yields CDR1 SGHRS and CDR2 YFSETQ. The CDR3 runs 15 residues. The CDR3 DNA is TGCGCCAGCAGCTTCCTGGCTAGCACTGAGCAGGGGCAGTTCTTC. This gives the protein CASSFLASTEQGQFF. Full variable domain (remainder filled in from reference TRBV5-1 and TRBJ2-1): KAGVTQTPRYLIKTRGQQVTLSCSPISGHRSVSWYQQTPGQGLQFLFEYFSETQRNKGNFPGRFSGRQFSNSRSEMNVSTLELGDSALYLCASSFLASTEQGQFFGPGTRLTVL.

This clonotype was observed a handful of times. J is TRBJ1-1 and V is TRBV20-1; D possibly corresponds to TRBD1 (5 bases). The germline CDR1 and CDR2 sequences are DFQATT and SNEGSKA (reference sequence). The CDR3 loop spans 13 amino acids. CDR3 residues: CIGDRGLFTEAFF. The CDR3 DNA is TGCATCGGAGACCGGGGCCTCTTCACTGAAGCTTTCTTT.

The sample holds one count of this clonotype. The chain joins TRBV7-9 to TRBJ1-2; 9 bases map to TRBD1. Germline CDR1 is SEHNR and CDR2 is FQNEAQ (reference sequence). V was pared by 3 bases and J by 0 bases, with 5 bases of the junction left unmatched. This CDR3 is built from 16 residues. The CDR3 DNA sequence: TGTGCCAGCAGCTTGGGGACAGGGAGTACTAACTATGGCTACACCTTC. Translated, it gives CASSLGTGSTNYGYTF.

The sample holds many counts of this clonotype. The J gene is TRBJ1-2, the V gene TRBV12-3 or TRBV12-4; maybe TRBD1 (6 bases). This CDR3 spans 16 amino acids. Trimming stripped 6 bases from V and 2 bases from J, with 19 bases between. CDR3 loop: CASSSQAVQGNYGYTF. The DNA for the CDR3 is TGTGCCAGCAGCTCGCAAGCGGTCCAGGGGAACTATGGCTACACCTTC.

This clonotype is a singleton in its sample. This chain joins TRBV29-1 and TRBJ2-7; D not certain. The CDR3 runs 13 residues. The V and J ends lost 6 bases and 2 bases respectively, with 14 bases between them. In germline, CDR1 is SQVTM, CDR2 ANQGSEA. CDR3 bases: TGCAGCGTACCGGGTCAAACCCCCTACGAGCAGTACTTC. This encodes CSVPGQTPYEQYF.

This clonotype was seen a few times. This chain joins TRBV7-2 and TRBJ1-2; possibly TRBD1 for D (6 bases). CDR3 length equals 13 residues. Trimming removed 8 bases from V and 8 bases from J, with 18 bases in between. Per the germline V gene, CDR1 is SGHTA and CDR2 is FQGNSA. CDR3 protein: CASASAGGGGYTF. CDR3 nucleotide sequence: TGTGCCAGCGCATCAGCGGGGGGCGGGGGCTACACCTTC.

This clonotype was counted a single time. CDR3 loop: CSATKAGETQYF. CDR3 sequence (DNA): TGCAGTGCAACTAAGGCGGGGGAGACCCAGTACTTC. This chain uses TRBV20-1 with TRBJ2-5; possible D gene TRBD2, 6 bases. This CDR3 contains 12 residues. Germline assignment: CDR1 DFQATT and CDR2 SNEGSKA (reference sequence). The germline V and J ends were trimmed by 6 bases and 5 bases, with 13 bases remaining between them.

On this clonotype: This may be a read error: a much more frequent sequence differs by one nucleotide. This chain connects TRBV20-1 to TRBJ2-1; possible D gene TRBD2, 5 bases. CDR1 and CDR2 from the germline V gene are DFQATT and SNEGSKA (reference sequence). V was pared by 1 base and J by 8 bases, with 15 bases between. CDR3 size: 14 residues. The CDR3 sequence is CSARVRSGRYEQFF. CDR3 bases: TGCAGTGCTAGAGTCCGCAGCGGTAGGTATGAGCAGTTCTTC.

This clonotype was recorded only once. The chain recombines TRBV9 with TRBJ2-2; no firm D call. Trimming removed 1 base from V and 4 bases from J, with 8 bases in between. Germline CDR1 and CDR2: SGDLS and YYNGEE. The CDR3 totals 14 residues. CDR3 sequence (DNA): TGTGCCAGCAGCGTACAGAGAAGCACCGGGGAGCTGTTTTTT. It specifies CASSVQRSTGELFF.

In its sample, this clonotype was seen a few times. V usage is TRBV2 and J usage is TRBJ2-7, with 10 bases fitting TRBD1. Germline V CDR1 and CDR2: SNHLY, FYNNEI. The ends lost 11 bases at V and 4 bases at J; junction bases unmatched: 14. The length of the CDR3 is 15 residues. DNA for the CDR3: TGTGCCGTCGAGGGGAGGACAGGGGGTCCGTACGAGCAGTACTTC. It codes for CAVEGRTGGPYEQYF.

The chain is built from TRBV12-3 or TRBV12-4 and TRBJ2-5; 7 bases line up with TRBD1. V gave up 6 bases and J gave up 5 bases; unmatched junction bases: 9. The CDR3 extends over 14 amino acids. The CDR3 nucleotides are TGTGCCAGCAGCCCACAGGGGCGACGGGAGACCCAGTACTTC. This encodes CASSPQGRRETQYF.

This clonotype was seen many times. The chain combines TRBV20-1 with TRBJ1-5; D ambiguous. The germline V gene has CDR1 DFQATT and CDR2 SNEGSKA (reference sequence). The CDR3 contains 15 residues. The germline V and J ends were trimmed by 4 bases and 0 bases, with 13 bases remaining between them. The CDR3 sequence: CSATRRGNSNQPQHF. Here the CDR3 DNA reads TGCAGTGCTACACGGAGAGGTAATAGCAATCAGCCCCAGCATTTT.

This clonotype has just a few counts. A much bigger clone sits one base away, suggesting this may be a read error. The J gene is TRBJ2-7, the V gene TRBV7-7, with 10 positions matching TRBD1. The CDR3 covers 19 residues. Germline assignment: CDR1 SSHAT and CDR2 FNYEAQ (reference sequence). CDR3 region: CASSLSPGGPGQGLNEQYF. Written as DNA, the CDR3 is TGTGCTAGCAGCTTATCTCCCGGGGGCCCGGGACAGGGGCTCAATGAGCAGTACTTC.

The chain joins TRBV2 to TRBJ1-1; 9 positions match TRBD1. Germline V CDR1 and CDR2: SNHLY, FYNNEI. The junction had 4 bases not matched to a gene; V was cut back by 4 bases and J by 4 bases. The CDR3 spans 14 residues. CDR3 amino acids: CASSGQGGPTEAFF. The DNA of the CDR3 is TGTGCCAGCAGTGGACAGGGGGGGCCCACTGAAGCTTTCTTT.

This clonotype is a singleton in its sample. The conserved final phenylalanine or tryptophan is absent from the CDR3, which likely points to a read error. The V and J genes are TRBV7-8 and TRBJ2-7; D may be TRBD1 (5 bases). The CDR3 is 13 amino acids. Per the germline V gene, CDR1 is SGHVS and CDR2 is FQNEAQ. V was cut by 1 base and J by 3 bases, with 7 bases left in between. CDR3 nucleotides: TGTGCCAGCAGCTTAGACAGGTTCTACGAGCAGTACTGC. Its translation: CASSLDRFYEQYC.

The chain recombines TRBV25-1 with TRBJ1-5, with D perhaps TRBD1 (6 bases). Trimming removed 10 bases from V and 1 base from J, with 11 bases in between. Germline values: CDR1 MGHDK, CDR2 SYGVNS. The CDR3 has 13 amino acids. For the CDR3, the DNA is TGTGCCACGGGAGGGGGAAGCAATCAGCCCCAGCATTTT. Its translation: CATGGGSNQPQHF.

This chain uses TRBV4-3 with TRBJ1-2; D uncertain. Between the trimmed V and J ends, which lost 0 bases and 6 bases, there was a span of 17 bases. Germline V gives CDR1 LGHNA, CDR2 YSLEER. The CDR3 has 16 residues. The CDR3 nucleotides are TGCGCCAGCAGCCAAGAAGATGCCAGAGGAGTTGATGGCTACACCTTC. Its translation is CASSQEDARGVDGYTF.

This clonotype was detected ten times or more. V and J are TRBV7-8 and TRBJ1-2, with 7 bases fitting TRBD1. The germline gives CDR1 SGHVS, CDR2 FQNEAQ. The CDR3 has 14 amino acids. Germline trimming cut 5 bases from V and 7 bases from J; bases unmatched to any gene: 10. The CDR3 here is CASSPPGQTTGYTF. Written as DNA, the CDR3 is TGTGCCAGCAGCCCCCCGGGACAGACCACTGGCTACACCTTC.

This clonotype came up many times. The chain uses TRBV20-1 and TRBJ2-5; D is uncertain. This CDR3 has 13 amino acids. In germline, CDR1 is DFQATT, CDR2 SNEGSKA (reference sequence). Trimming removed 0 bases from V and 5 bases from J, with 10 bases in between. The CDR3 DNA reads TGCAGTGCTAGAGACGTTAGCCGGGAGACCCAGTACTTC. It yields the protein CSARDVSRETQYF.

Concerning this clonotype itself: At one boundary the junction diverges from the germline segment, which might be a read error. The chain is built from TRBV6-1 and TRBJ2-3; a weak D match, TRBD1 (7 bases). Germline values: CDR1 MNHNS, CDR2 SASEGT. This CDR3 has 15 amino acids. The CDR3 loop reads CASSPGGPLTDTRYF. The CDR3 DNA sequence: TGTGCCAGCAGTCCAGGGGGGCCCCTCACAGATACGCGGTATTTT.

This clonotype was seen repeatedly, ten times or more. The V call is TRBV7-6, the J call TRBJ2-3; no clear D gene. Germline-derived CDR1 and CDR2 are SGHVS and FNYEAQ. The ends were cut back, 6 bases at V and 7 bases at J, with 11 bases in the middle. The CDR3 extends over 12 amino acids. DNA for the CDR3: TGTGCCAGCAGTCCAATGAGAAATACGCAGTATTTT. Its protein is CASSPMRNTQYF.